The following is a TCR beta chain sequence with its context. The target of this receptor is not known. No clone much larger than this one lies a single base away; base qualities are absent. For sequencing of the TCRbeta CDR3 region, genomic DNA was extracted from the sorted cells. The immunoSEQ Assay was used for sequencing of TCRbeta CDR3 regions. TCRdb holds this immuneACCESS table with in-frame rearrangements only. Some clones are missing; in checked studies, unresolved V genes explain under half, and the rest has no known cause. The sample includes tens of thousands of clones, with roughly four fifths observed a single time. 31% of the sample is taken by the ten largest. The trial excluded patients who had a history of autoimmune disease or were on systemic immunosuppression. Peripheral blood for TCR sequencing was drawn from every dose cohort at baseline, at cycle 4 day 1 and at cycle 7 day 1. Samples came from an open-label, multicenter, first-in-human phase I dose-escalation trial of ivuxolimab. Adults with locally advanced or metastatic head and neck squamous cell, hepatocellular, melanoma or renal cell carcinoma were enrolled in the trial. Before TCR sequencing, CD4+ and CD8+ T cells were separately sorted from peripheral blood.

Reading the germline V gene gives CDR1 SGHVS and CDR2 FNYEAQ. The junction carries 13 bases between V and J, which are trimmed by 1 base and 0 bases respectively. The CDR3 spans 17 residues, from the cysteine through the phenylalanine. CDR3 DNA is the only sequence kept; it has 51 bases, read in frame from the first base. This record belongs to a study of OX40 agonist ivuxolimab in advanced cancers. As for the study more broadly: Ivuxolimab was an agonistic, fully human IgG2 monoclonal antibody directed against OX40 (CD134), a costimulatory receptor. Patients were allowed to have had prior anti-PD-1, anti-PD-L1 or anti-CTLA-4 therapy, and 40% of the dose-escalation patients had been treated with checkpoint inhibitors. Partial responses were achieved by three dose-escalation patients, of whom one had hepatocellular carcinoma and two had cutaneous melanoma. The monotherapy dose-escalation portion (N of about 50 patients) of the phase I ivuxolimab trial is reported in the paper. Intravenous ivuxolimab was administered to patients every 2 weeks at six dose levels: 0.01, 0.1, 0.3, 1.5, 3 and 10 mg/kg. The point of sequencing TCRbeta in the periphery was to test whether ivuxolimab changed TCR sequence diversity and drove clonal T-cell expansion. In the dose-escalation cohort, roughly 80% of patients were male, and the mean age was around 60 years, with a range of about 23 to 85. Of the approximately 50 patients in dose escalation, 19 had hepatocellular carcinoma, roughly 15 had melanoma, 9 had renal cell carcinoma and 9 had head and neck cancer.

Study-wide conclusions, independent of this receptor: In the 0.1-3.0 mg/kg groups, partial responders were among the patients with the lowest normalized peripheral clonal expansion, particularly in CD8+ T cells. Low levels of normalized T-cell clonal expansion were also seen in some patients who did not respond. Which antigens the clonally expanded peripheral T cells were specific for was not determined. At doses from 0.1 to 3.0 mg/kg, clonal expansion was seen in both CD4+ and CD8+ blood T cells between baseline and week 6. After ivuxolimab, expanded clones were on average more numerous among CD8+ T cells than among CD4+ T cells.

The sequence is built from TRBV7-6 and TRBJ2-1; the D gene cannot be resolved beyond TRBD1 or TRBD2, each matching 6 bases. The sample consisted of CD4+ or CD8+ T cells sorted from blood, taken in a trial of the OX40 agonist ivuxolimab. This clonotype was sampled from an adult with an advanced solid tumor such as melanoma, head and neck, liver or kidney cancer. DNA sequence: TGTGCCAGCAGCTTAGGATCGGGGGCGGGCTCCTACAATGAGCAGTTCTTC. It is translated as CASSLGSGAGSYNEQFF.